The clone carrying this TCR beta chain was detected once. Recruitment covered about two dozen US areas and drew participants whose ages spanned roughly 18 to 89 years. Using immunoSEQ multiplex PCR, the repertoire was profiled, and TCRdb retains in-frame clones only, with some absent. Of 160,000 or so clones in the sample, 80% are singletons; the top ten hold approximately 5.4%. The entry originates in a study of blood T cell repertoires in COVID-19. The CDR3 is 15 residues long. Trimming removed 0 bases from V and 3 bases from J; junction bases left unmatched: 1. Per the germline V gene, CDR1 is SGDLS and CDR2 is YYNGEE.

The rearrangement uses TRBV9 and TRBJ2-1; 9 nucleotides agree with TRBD1. Sequencing was carried out using PBMCs or T cells enriched from blood (not recorded which). This clonotype originated in a man aged 40-49 years who had recovered from COVID-19. CDR3 in amino acids: CASSVEDRGYNEQFF. The DNA of the CDR3 is TGTGCCAGCAGCGTAGAGGACAGGGGCTACAATGAGCAGTTCTTC.